The next 7 T cell receptor beta chains were all read from a single sample in a study of blood T cell repertoires in COVID-19. Produced via immunoSEQ multiplex PCR; TCRdb's table is partial and in-frame only. The sample holds roughly 230,000 clones, more than 65% seen once. The sequenced material came from peripheral blood. These receptors were collected from a man between 50 and 59 years old with active or convalescent COVID-19.

This chain joins TRBV6-6 and TRBJ1-1; 9 nucleotides agree with TRBD1. The germline V gene has CDR1 MNHNY and CDR2 SVGAGI (reference sequence). V lost 6 bases and J lost 5; bases outside the gene matches: 4. This CDR3 has 13 residues. This chain's CDR3 is CASSGQGLTEAFF. The CDR3 DNA reads TGTGCCAGCAGCGGACAGGGGTTAACTGAAGCTTTCTTT.

The chain links TRBV25-1 to TRBJ1-4; tentatively, D is TRBD1 (5 bases). The V end was cut by 3 bases, the J end by 0 bases, with 11 bases between. The CDR3 runs 16 residues. From germline, CDR1 is MGHDK and CDR2 SYGVNS. This CDR3 is CASSDPKTATNEKLFF. CDR3 coding DNA: TGTGCCAGCAGTGACCCTAAGACAGCAACTAATGAAAAACTGTTTTTT. The variable domain in full, with the rest retrieved from reference TRBV25-1 and TRBJ1-4, is EADIYQTPRYLVIGTGKKITLECSQTMGHDKMYWYQQDPGMELHLIHYSYGVNSTEKGDLSSESTVSRIRTEHFPLTLESARPSHTSQYLCASSDPKTATNEKLFFGSGTQLSVL.

J is TRBJ2-7 and V is TRBV14; a weak D match, TRBD2 (7 bases). V was clipped by 2 bases and J by 8 bases, with 22 bases between them. Germline CDR1 is SGHDN and CDR2 is FVKESK. The CDR3 contains 16 residues. The CDR3 DNA reads as TGTGCCAGCAGCCAAAAACGGGGGGACACCAGGTGGAAGCAGTACTTC. This encodes CASSQKRGDTRWKQYF.

The chain has TRBV5-4 and TRBJ1-6; 8 nucleotides align to TRBD1. V was clipped by 1 base and J by 7 bases; unmatched bases: 4. The CDR3 extends over 15 amino acids. CDR1 SGHNT and CDR2 YYREEE come from the germline V gene (reference sequence). The CDR3 sequence: CASSLQGARNSPLHF. In DNA, the CDR3 is TGTGCCAGCAGCTTGCAGGGGGCAAGGAATTCACCCCTCCACTTT.

J is TRBJ2-5 and V is TRBV19; a weak D match, TRBD2 (5 bases). The CDR3 is made up of 13 amino acids. Germline lookup yields CDR1 LNHDA and CDR2 SQIVND (reference sequence). V lost 2 bases and J lost 4, with 8 bases in between. DNA for the CDR3: TGTGCCAGTAGTATACTAGCAGGAGAGACCCAGTACTTC. This gives the protein CASSILAGETQYF.

The V and J genes are TRBV19 and TRBJ1-4; D unclear. Per the germline V gene, CDR1 is LNHDA and CDR2 is SQIVND (reference sequence). CDR3 length equals 16 residues. V gave up 3 bases and J gave up 3 bases, with 14 bases separating them. The CDR3 region is CASSMGTHRPNEKLFF. CDR3 DNA sequence: TGTGCCAGTAGTATGGGCACCCACCGGCCTAATGAAAAACTGTTTTTT.

This clone was seen ten or more times. The gene calls are TRBV28 and TRBJ1-2; TRBD1 aligns across 7 bases. The CDR3 has 14 amino acids. Trimming cost V 2 bases and J 4 bases; bases outside gene matches: 4. Germline V lookup: CDR1 MDHEN, CDR2 SYDVKM. The CDR3 here is CASSLTGETYGYTF. As DNA, the CDR3 is TGTGCCAGCAGTTTAACAGGGGAGACCTATGGCTACACCTTC.